The 26 T cell receptor beta chains below all came from one sample that was sequenced in a study of response to subunit inactivated influenza vaccine. One entry per CDR3 protein results from TCRdb running MiXCR on the RT-PCR reads. This table holds around 520,000 distinct CDR3 sequences, 10% to 15% found once. Sequencing was performed on PBMCs from blood, taken on the day of vaccination. The receptors come from a man aged 50 or older who received an inactivated influenza vaccine.

The V gene is TRBV2, the J gene TRBJ2-3; TRBD2 aligns across 7 bases. With V trimmed by 4 bases and J by 4 bases, 8 bases remained unmatched. The CDR3 sequence is 15 residues long. In germline, CDR1 is SNHLY, CDR2 FYNNEI. The DNA of the CDR3 is TGTGCCAGCAGTGGGGTTCTAGCGGAATCAGATACGCAGTATTTT. This gives the protein CASSGVLAESDTQYF.

The gene calls are TRBV5-1 and TRBJ2-3, with 12 bases that match TRBD2. In germline, CDR1 is SGHRS, CDR2 YFSETQ. The CDR3 has 16 residues. V gave up 0 bases and J gave up 5 bases; unmatched junction bases: 4. CDR3 amino acids: CASSLAATSGGDTQYF. The CDR3 DNA follows: TGCGCCAGCAGCTTGGCCGCGACTAGCGGGGGAGATACGCAGTATTTT.

The chain recombines TRBV20-1 with TRBJ1-5; D gene unclear. This CDR3 region has 12 residues. Trimming removed 6 bases at V and 9 bases at J, with 15 bases between. Germline CDR1 DFQATT, CDR2 SNEGSKA (reference sequence). The CDR3 nucleotides read TGCAGTGCGGGTGACGGCTCGGGGCCCCAGCATTTT. This codes for CSAGDGSGPQHF.

The table lists this clonotype with a count of one. The junction does not match germline at one end; this may be a read error. V gene TRBV7-8 combines with J gene TRBJ2-3; D may correspond to TRBD1 or TRBD2 (5 bases each). This CDR3 is built from 17 residues. CDR1 is SGHVS, CDR2 FQNEAQ, per germline. The CDR3: CASSLGARDEPTETQYF. The CDR3 coding sequence is TGTGCCAGCAGCTTGGGTGCCAGGGACGAACCCACAGAGACGCAGTATTTT.

In its sample, this clonotype was seen many times. The V call is TRBV5-1, the J call TRBJ2-7, with D perhaps TRBD2 (6 bases). CDR3 length: 14 residues. Germline values: CDR1 SGHRS, CDR2 YFSETQ. V was shortened by 4 bases and J by 1 base, with 12 bases between the two germline ends. CDR3 DNA: TGCGCCAGCAGCAAGGGACTTCTATCCTACGAGCAGTACTTC. Protein product: CASSKGLLSYEQYF.

The chain uses TRBV28 and TRBJ1-2, with TRBD1 identical over 11 bases. This CDR3 comprises 12 residues. With V trimmed by 8 bases and J by 7 bases, 3 bases remained unmatched. Germline values: CDR1 MDHEN, CDR2 SYDVKM. The CDR3 is CASGQGAFGYTF. CDR3 DNA: TGTGCCAGCGGACAGGGGGCTTTTGGCTACACCTTC.

This clonotype was seen a handful of times. The V and J genes are TRBV5-1 and TRBJ2-7; D ambiguous. The ends were cut back, 0 bases at V and 3 bases at J, with 10 bases in the middle. Germline CDR1 SGHRS, CDR2 YFSETQ. CDR3 length: 14 amino acids. The CDR3 spells CASSLVSASYEQYF. The CDR3, as DNA: TGCGCCAGCAGCTTGGTGTCAGCCAGCTACGAGCAGTACTTC.

Many counts were recorded for this clonotype. The chain combines TRBV20-1 with TRBJ1-5; the D gene is possibly TRBD1 (6 bases). Germline lookup yields CDR1 DFQATT and CDR2 SNEGSKA (reference sequence). CDR3 length equals 13 residues. V dropped 6 bases and J dropped 4 bases, with 13 bases sitting between them. The CDR3 coding sequence is TGCAGTGCCCTCCGGGACAAGAATCAGCCCCAGCATTTT. Translating it yields CSALRDKNQPQHF.

This chain uses TRBV10-1 with TRBJ2-7; D remains unclear. V gave up 6 bases and J gave up 6 bases, with 15 bases separating them. CDR1 and CDR2 (germline): WNHNN, SYGVQD (reference sequence). CDR3 size: 13 residues. The DNA of the CDR3 is TGCGCCAGCAGAGAAACTACGGGTGGCGAGCAGTACTTC. Protein: CASRETTGGEQYF.

V gene TRBV5-6 combines with J gene TRBJ2-1; a weak D match, TRBD2 (5 bases). The CDR3 is made up of 14 amino acids. Trimming removed 5 bases at V and 1 base at J, with 10 bases between. CDR1 is SGHDT and CDR2 is YYEEEE in the germline V gene. The DNA for the CDR3 is TGTGCCAGCAGAAGGACTGAATCCTACAATGAGCAGTTCTTC. This codes for CASRRTESYNEQFF.

This clonotype was detected ten times or more. V gene TRBV29-1 combines with J gene TRBJ2-5, with 10 nucleotides matching TRBD2. The germline gives CDR1 SQVTM, CDR2 ANQGSEA. With 6 bases clipped from V and 6 bases from J, the junction kept 13 bases outside the gene matches. The CDR3 has 15 residues. The CDR3 nucleotides read TGCAGCGTCGCGGTTGGACTAGCGGCGTTCCAGACCCAGTACTTC. Amino acid sequence: CSVAVGLAAFQTQYF.

The V and J genes are TRBV12-3 or TRBV12-4 and TRBJ2-2; D is unclear. Trimming pared 5 bases from V and 0 bases from J, leaving 10 bases between. This CDR3 comprises 15 residues. The CDR3 coding sequence is TGTGCCAGCAGTGACCAAAATACGAACACCGGGGAGCTGTTTTTT. It codes for CASSDQNTNTGELFF.

This chain connects TRBV10-3 to TRBJ2-7; 12 nucleotides align to TRBD2. The trim removed 3 bases at V and 2 bases at J, leaving 5 bases unmatched. Looked up from germline, CDR1 is ENHRY and CDR2 is SYGVKD. The CDR3 loop spans 16 amino acids. The CDR3 DNA sequence: TGTGCCATCAGTGAAGCTCCTAGCGGGGGGGCCTACGAGCAGTACTTC. Residues: CAISEAPSGGAYEQYF.

V gene TRBV5-1 combines with J gene TRBJ2-3, with 7 bases fitting TRBD1. The V and J ends lost 4 bases and 0 bases, in that order; junction bases with no gene match: 8. The CDR3 runs to 16 residues. CDR1 is SGHRS, CDR2 YFSETQ, per germline. In nucleotides, the CDR3 is TGCGCCAGCAGCGCCGCCGGACAGGCTAGCACAGATACGCAGTATTTT. This sequence encodes CASSAAGQASTDTQYF. Based on the CDR3 plus reference TRBV5-1 and TRBJ2-3, the full variable domain is KAGVTQTPRYLIKTRGQQVTLSCSPISGHRSVSWYQQTPGQGLQFLFEYFSETQRNKGNFPGRFSGRQFSNSRSEMNVSTLELGDSALYLCASSAAGQASTDTQYFGPGTRLTVL.

The chain recombines TRBV7-9 with TRBJ1-2; D perhaps matches TRBD1 (5 bases). Looked up from germline, CDR1 is SEHNR and CDR2 is FQNEAQ (reference sequence). V was pared by 5 bases and J by 11 bases, with 15 bases between. The CDR3 is made up of 12 amino acids. CDR3 nucleotides: TGTGCCAGCAGCGTAGGGACCGTTGCATACACCTTC. It yields the protein CASSVGTVAYTF.

Ten or more counts support this clonotype. The rearrangement links TRBV7-9 to TRBJ2-7; no definite D call. This CDR3 has 16 residues. V dropped 3 bases and J dropped 0 bases, with 15 bases sitting between them. From germline, CDR1 is SEHNR and CDR2 FQNEAQ (reference sequence). CDR3 in amino acids: CASSLGLGRFSYEQYF. Written as DNA, the CDR3 is TGTGCCAGCAGCTTGGGGTTGGGCAGGTTCTCCTACGAGCAGTACTTC. The full variable domain, in which reference TRBV7-9 and TRBJ2-7 provide the parts outside the CDR3, is DTGVSQNPRHKITKRGQNVTFRCDPISEHNRLYWYRQTLGQGPEFLTYFQNEAQLEKSRLLSDRFSAERPKGSFSTLEIQRTEQGDSAMYLCASSLGLGRFSYEQYFGPGTRLTVT.

V gene TRBV29-1 combines with J gene TRBJ1-1, with no clear D. Germline CDR1 is SQVTM and CDR2 is ANQGSEA. V lost 6 bases to trimming and J lost 0 bases, with 8 bases between them. The CDR3 is made up of 12 amino acids. The CDR3 spells CSVTRMNTEAFF. In nucleotides, the CDR3 is TGCAGCGTGACAAGGATGAACACTGAAGCTTTCTTT.

This clonotype occurred a few times. The chain links TRBV20-1 to TRBJ2-1; D not certain. Per the germline V gene, CDR1 is DFQATT and CDR2 is SNEGSKA (reference sequence). Trimming took 0 bases from V and 0 from J, leaving 15 bases between them. The CDR3 runs 17 residues. The CDR3 loop reads CSARDLEAASSYNEQFF. The CDR3 DNA reads as TGCAGTGCTAGAGATCTTGAAGCTGCTAGCTCCTACAATGAGCAGTTCTTC.

This clonotype has a handful of counts. V gene TRBV11-2 combines with J gene TRBJ2-5, with TRBD2 matching 8 bases. CDR3 length: 15 residues. The germline CDR1 and CDR2 sequences are SGHAT and FQNNGV. Losses at the gene ends were 1 base for V and 3 bases for J; bases not matched to a gene: 4. The CDR3 DNA is TGTGCCAGCAGCTTAGCCGGGGGGGCTGAAGAGACCCAGTACTTC. The encoded protein is CASSLAGGAEETQYF.

In this sample, this clonotype turned up many times. The chain recombines TRBV29-1 with TRBJ2-1, with D unclear. Trimming stripped 0 bases from V and 15 bases from J, with 15 bases between. This CDR3 spans 12 amino acids. Per the germline V gene, CDR1 is SQVTM and CDR2 is ANQGSEA. DNA of the CDR3: TGCAGCGTTGAAGATTACGGCGCGCGGCGGTTCTTC. Residues: CSVEDYGARRFF.

This clonotype was recorded at least ten times. The chain combines TRBV5-1 with TRBJ2-1; D is ambiguous. CDR1 and CDR2 from the germline V gene are SGHRS and YFSETQ. This CDR3 comprises 12 residues. Trimming cost V 4 bases and J 4 bases, with 6 bases left between them. The CDR3 DNA reads as TGCGCCAGCAGCCTCGATTACAATGAGCAGTTCTTC. Its protein is CASSLDYNEQFF.

As to this clonotype: One junction end does not reproduce the germline sequence, and a read error may be involved. This chain uses TRBV27 with TRBJ2-1, with 8 bases fitting TRBD1. The V gene's germline CDR1 is MNHEY and CDR2 SMNVEV (reference sequence). The CDR3 contains 15 residues. The CDR3 DNA reads as TGTGCCAGCAGTTTATACCAGGGGGCCTACAATGAGCGGTTCTTC. Its translation: CASSLYQGAYNERFF.

This clonotype was found many times. V usage is TRBV20-1 and J usage is TRBJ2-7, with D hard to call. The CDR3 spans 13 residues. Trimming stripped 2 bases from V and 1 base from J, with 9 bases between. Germline CDR1 is DFQATT and CDR2 is SNEGSKA (reference sequence). The CDR3 DNA is TGCAGTGCTAGACTGGCGTATTCCTACGAGCAGTACTTC. It specifies CSARLAYSYEQYF.

The V and J genes are TRBV7-2 and TRBJ2-2; a weak D match, TRBD2 (5 bases). V shed 5 bases and J shed 7 bases, with 11 bases lying between them. CDR1 and CDR2 (germline): SGHTA, FQGNSA. The CDR3 length is 13 residues. The CDR3 DNA sequence: TGTGCCAGCAGCCTTACCAGCGGCGGGGAGCTGTTTTTT. Protein product: CASSLTSGGELFF.

The V call is TRBV20-1, the J call TRBJ2-6, with D possibly being TRBD2 (6 bases). V dropped 0 bases and J dropped 0 bases, with 15 bases sitting between them. Germline lookup yields CDR1 DFQATT and CDR2 SNEGSKA (reference sequence). The CDR3 runs 18 residues. CDR3 residues: CSARDEEGPFSGANVLTF. The CDR3 region has the DNA TGCAGTGCTAGAGATGAGGAGGGTCCCTTCTCTGGGGCCAACGTCCTGACTTTC.

This clonotype was seen only a few times. V and J are TRBV18 and TRBJ2-3; TRBD2 aligns across 10 bases. The J segment lost 12 bases and the V segment lost 0 bases, leaving 9 bases of the junction unmatched. This CDR3 has 15 amino acids. CDR1 KGHSH and CDR2 LQKENI come from the germline V gene. CDR3 protein: CASSPPQQAGGSQYF. CDR3 nucleotide sequence: TGTGCCAGCTCACCACCCCAGCAAGCGGGGGGGTCACAGTATTTT.